A single sample gave rise to the 14 T cell receptor beta chains below, sequenced in a study of blood T cell repertoires in COVID-19. Generated by immunoSEQ multiplex PCR, the TCRdb table keeps only in-frame clones and is missing some. The table lists about 110,000 clones, about 88% of them singletons. Sequencing was performed on peripheral blood. Receptor source: a man in his forties with acute or convalescent COVID-19.

V is TRBV15 and J is TRBJ2-5; possibly TRBD2 for D (5 bases). Deletions cut 0 bases from V and 1 base from J, with 12 bases between. The length of the CDR3 is 16 residues. Germline V lookup: CDR1 LNHNV, CDR2 YYDKDF (reference sequence). CDR3 amino acids: CATSRDLATAQETQYF. CDR3 in DNA: TGTGCCACCAGCAGAGACCTAGCCACAGCCCAAGAGACCCAGTACTTC. The full variable domain, completed using reference TRBV15 and TRBJ2-5, is DAMVIQNPRYQVTQFGKPVTLSCSQTLNHNVMYWYQQKSSQAPKLLFHYYDKDFNNEADTPDNFQSRRPNTSFCFLDIRSPGLGDTAMYLCATSRDLATAQETQYFGPGTRLLVL.

The chain combines TRBV28 with TRBJ1-5; D may be TRBD1 (5 bases). The CDR3 contains 15 residues. Deletions cut 3 bases from V and 7 bases from J, with 16 bases between. Germline values: CDR1 MDHEN, CDR2 SYDVKM. The DNA for the CDR3 is TGTGCCAGCAGTTTTGGCGGGGCCTCAGGGCAGCCCCAGCATTTT. It yields the protein CASSFGGASGQPQHF.

This clone was observed a single time. This chain connects TRBV24-1 to TRBJ2-3, with 12 bases lining up with TRBD2. This CDR3 is 18 amino acids long. Looked up from germline, CDR1 is KGHDR and CDR2 is SFDVKD. Trimming removed 4 bases from V and 3 bases from J; junction bases left unmatched: 10. The CDR3 loop reads CATSDLAPLAGGTDTQYF. Written as DNA, the CDR3 is TGTGCCACCAGTGACCTTGCCCCCCTAGCGGGAGGGACAGATACGCAGTATTTT.

This clone has just a few counts. The V gene is TRBV10-3, the J gene TRBJ2-5; D gene ambiguous. Trimming removed 2 bases at V and 7 bases at J, with 11 bases between. Germline-derived CDR1 and CDR2 are ENHRY and SYGVKD. This CDR3 contains 13 residues. CDR3 in amino acids: CAISEALQATQYF. CDR3 coding DNA: TGTGCCATCAGTGAGGCCCTTCAGGCGACCCAGTACTTC.

The chain combines TRBV5-1 with TRBJ1-3, with D possibly being TRBD1 (6 bases). The CDR3 sequence is 15 residues long. From germline, CDR1 is SGHRS and CDR2 YFSETQ. V gave up 4 bases and J gave up 0 bases, with 11 bases separating them. The CDR3: CASSTTGNSGNTIYF. DNA for the CDR3: TGCGCCAGCAGCACGACAGGAAACTCTGGAAACACCATATATTTT.

This clone has only one observation. This chain uses TRBV5-8 with TRBJ2-7; D might be TRBD1 (6 bases). Germline assignment: CDR1 SGHTS and CDR2 YDEGEE. V gave up 5 bases and J gave up 0 bases, with 15 bases separating them. The CDR3 sequence is 15 residues long. The CDR3 DNA sequence: TGTGCCAGCAGTTCACACAGGGTTCACTCCTACGAGCAGTACTTC. Translated: CASSSHRVHSYEQYF.

The gene calls are TRBV9 and TRBJ2-1; 7 bases line up with TRBD2. This CDR3 spans 15 amino acids. The V and J ends lost 3 bases and 2 bases, in that order; junction bases with no gene match: 5. Germline CDR1 and CDR2: SGDLS and YYNGEE. CDR3 in DNA: TGTGCCAGCAGCGGGCGGGAGAAAACCTACAATGAGCAGTTCTTC. As protein: CASSGREKTYNEQFF.

This clone was counted once. The CDR3 DNA is TGTGCCAGCAGTGGGGACAGGGGAGGTGAAAAACTGTTTTTT. Its translation is CASSGDRGGEKLFF. The chain joins TRBV2 to TRBJ1-4; 10 bases align to TRBD1. Germline CDR1 and CDR2: SNHLY and FYNNEI. CDR3 length: 14 residues. V shed 4 bases, J shed 7 bases, and the junction held 3 bases outside the gene matches.

The chain is built from TRBV3-1 (or the pseudogene TRBV3-2) and TRBJ2-3; D unclear. This CDR3 has 13 residues. Deletions cut 1 base from V and 7 bases from J, with 9 bases between. The germline CDR1 and CDR2 sequences are LGHDT and YNNKEL (reference sequence). The CDR3 here is CASSQVMRNTQYF. CDR3 nucleotides: TGTGCCAGCAGCCAAGTGATGAGGAATACGCAGTATTTT.

This sequence joins TRBV18 and TRBJ2-3, with 7 bases matching TRBD1. Germline CDR1 is KGHSH and CDR2 is LQKENI. The CDR3 loop spans 16 amino acids. The ends lost 2 bases at V and 2 bases at J; junction bases unmatched: 7. CDR3 amino acids: CASSPTGANPTDTQYF. CDR3 DNA sequence: TGTGCCAGCTCACCAACAGGGGCCAATCCCACAGATACGCAGTATTTT.

V and J are TRBV6-6 and TRBJ1-6, with TRBD1 matching 8 bases. V shed 7 bases and J 9 bases; nucleotides not matched to a gene: 5. The CDR3 has 13 amino acids. Per germline, CDR1 MNHNY and CDR2 SVGAGI (reference sequence). CDR3: CASTSTGVSPLHF. The CDR3 nucleotides are TGTGCCAGCACTTCGACAGGGGTTTCACCCCTCCACTTT.

J is TRBJ2-7 and V is TRBV23-1, with 13 bases fitting TRBD2. TRBV23-1 is noted as an ORF with a role that remains uncertain. V trimming: 7 bases; J trimming: 5 bases; junction bases outside the gene matches: 17. This CDR3 has 18 amino acids. Here the CDR3 reads CASTTGTSGTRQSHEQYF. CDR3 bases: TGCGCCAGCACGACAGGGACTAGCGGGACCAGGCAGTCTCACGAGCAGTACTTC.

Only one count was recorded for this clone. The rearrangement links TRBV5-4 to TRBJ2-4, with a tentative D call TRBD1 (6 bases). The V and J ends lost 3 bases and 4 bases respectively, with 11 bases between them. The CDR3 spans 14 residues. Germline V gene data show CDR1 as SGHNT and CDR2 as YYREEE (reference sequence). CDR3 in DNA: TGTGCCAGCAGCTCCGGGACAAGGAAAAACATTCAGTACTTC. It specifies CASSSGTRKNIQYF.

The V and J genes are TRBV7-2 and TRBJ2-2, with 10 bases lining up with TRBD2. CDR3 length: 19 residues. Germline CDR1 reads SGHTA; CDR2 reads FQGNSA. The V gene end was trimmed by 2 bases and the J gene end by 0 bases; junction bases not matched to a gene: 9. The CDR3 loop reads CASSLRVGTSAANTGELFF. CDR3 DNA sequence: TGTGCCAGCAGCTTACGAGTGGGGACTAGCGCCGCGAACACCGGGGAGCTGTTTTTT.